This TCR beta chain was identified in a study of cytomegalovirus exposure and HLA in healthy donors. With regard to this clone: Its antigen is unidentified.

Regarding the study as a whole: A later analysis associated 16,000 or so TCR beta sequences with HLA alleles at a 0.05 false discovery rate. Later analysis associated a missense DCLRE1C variant with TCR beta V- and J-gene trimming. The CMV antigen specificity of a few CMV-associated chains was confirmed through in vitro analysis.

The CDR3 is 13 residues long. Germline values: CDR1 SEHNR, CDR2 FQNEAQ (reference sequence). V lost 0 bases and J lost 5, with 8 bases in between. 13 Jbeta primers and 60 Vbeta primers were used for the PCR. Sequenced by immunoSEQ multiplex PCR; TCRdb stores in-frame clones only, minus some. The table records fewer than 250,000 clones, around three quarters of them present only once. This clonotype originated in a woman under 30 in good health and CMV-seronegative. The chain couples TRBV7-9 to TRBJ2-7, with D hard to call. The sequencing input was PBMCs. The CDR3 spells CASSLAPEDEQYF. The CDR3 DNA sequence: TGTGCCAGCAGCTTAGCGCCCGAGGACGAGCAGTACTTC. Full variable domain (rest looked up from reference TRBV7-9 and TRBJ2-7): DTGVSQNPRHKITKRGQNVTFRCDPISEHNRLYWYRQTLGQGPEFLTYFQNEAQLEKSRLLSDRFSAERPKGSFSTLEIQRTEQGDSAMYLCASSLAPEDEQYFGPGTRLTVT.